The next 14 T cell receptor beta chains were all read from a single sample in a study of shared clonotypes between healthy human individuals. The table came from immunoSEQ multiplex PCR; TCRdb's copy has only in-frame clones and leaves some out. The table lists roughly 2 million clones, about 95% of them singletons. The sample taken for sequencing was naive CD4+ T cells sorted from blood. Noted subset: CD45RA+ positively selected. These receptors were obtained from a young man in good health.

The gene calls are TRBV4-2 and TRBJ2-2, with unresolved D. With 3 bases removed from V and 0 bases from J, the gap between germline ends came to 8 bases. There are 15 residues in the CDR3. Germline lookup yields CDR1 LGHNA and CDR2 YNFKEQ. The CDR3 DNA follows: TGTGCCAGCAGCCATGACCCAGCGAACACCGGGGAGCTGTTTTTT. It specifies CASSHDPANTGELFF.

The chain has TRBV5-4 and TRBJ1-1; maybe TRBD1 (5 bases). The CDR3 sequence is 14 residues long. The V end lost 3 bases, the J end lost 1 base, and 10 bases lay between the germline ends. Germline lookup yields CDR1 SGHNT and CDR2 YYREEE (reference sequence). CDR3 in DNA: TGTGCCAGCAGCTGGGCTGGGGGGAACACTGAAGCTTTCTTT. Encoded protein: CASSWAGGNTEAFF.

This chain joins TRBV5-4 and TRBJ2-7; TRBD1 is a possible D gene (6 bases). Trimming stripped 2 bases from V and 5 bases from J, with 20 bases between. Germline lookup yields CDR1 SGHNT and CDR2 YYREEE (reference sequence). The CDR3 consists of 16 residues. The CDR3 region has the DNA TGTGCCAGCAGCTTTAGGCTCACAGGGAGTTCCCACGAGCAGTACTTC. Translated, it gives CASSFRLTGSSHEQYF.

V gene TRBV11-2 combines with J gene TRBJ2-7; TRBD1 matches at 11 bases. Trimming cost V 7 bases and J 4 bases; bases outside gene matches: 9. Germline CDR1 reads SGHAT; CDR2 reads FQNNGV. The CDR3 is made up of 15 amino acids. Here the CDR3 DNA reads TGTGCCAGCACCCCCCGGGACAGGGGGTTTTACGAGCAGTACTTC. It yields the protein CASTPRDRGFYEQYF.

The rearrangement joins TRBV6-6 to TRBJ2-2; D may be TRBD2 (5 bases). The CDR3 has 14 residues. The germline gives CDR1 MNHNY, CDR2 SVGAGI (reference sequence). The V end lost 8 bases, the J end lost 1 base, and 11 bases lay between the germline ends. CDR3 loop: CASRPGVNTGELFF. The DNA for the CDR3 is TGTGCCAGCCGCCCCGGGGTGAACACCGGGGAGCTGTTTTTT.

The rearrangement uses TRBV19 and TRBJ2-5, with TRBD1 matching over 7 bases. Trimming at V came to 5 bases and at J to 1 base, leaving 7 bases not matched to a gene. This CDR3 contains 15 residues. Looked up from germline, CDR1 is LNHDA and CDR2 is SQIVND (reference sequence). The CDR3 nucleotides are TGTGCCAGTAGTTATCCCGGGGACAGCCAAGAGACCCAGTACTTC. It yields the protein CASSYPGDSQETQYF.

The rearrangement links TRBV7-9 to TRBJ2-5; TRBD2 matches 9 bases. The germline V gene has CDR1 SEHNR and CDR2 FQNEAQ (reference sequence). CDR3 length equals 18 residues. V was pared by 3 bases and J by 4 bases, with 15 bases of the junction left unmatched. CDR3 sequence reads: CASSLVGIAGVDRETQYF. In nucleotides, the CDR3 is TGTGCCAGCAGCTTGGTTGGGATAGCGGGAGTGGATAGAGAGACCCAGTACTTC. Filled out from reference TRBV7-9 and TRBJ2-5, the complete variable domain reads DTGVSQNPRHKITKRGQNVTFRCDPISEHNRLYWYRQTLGQGPEFLTYFQNEAQLEKSRLLSDRFSAERPKGSFSTLEIQRTEQGDSAMYLCASSLVGIAGVDRETQYFGPGTRLLVL.

The chain carries TRBV7-9 and TRBJ2-7, with 8 bases fitting TRBD2. Losses at the gene ends were 5 bases for V and 7 bases for J; bases not matched to a gene: 7. The CDR3 runs to 13 residues. The germline V gene has CDR1 SEHNR and CDR2 FQNEAQ (reference sequence). The CDR3 sequence is CASSRRGEREQYF. The CDR3 region has the DNA TGTGCCAGCAGCCGGCGGGGGGAGAGGGAGCAGTACTTC. Full variable domain (outside the CDR3, taken from reference TRBV7-9 and TRBJ2-7): DTGVSQNPRHKITKRGQNVTFRCDPISEHNRLYWYRQTLGQGPEFLTYFQNEAQLEKSRLLSDRFSAERPKGSFSTLEIQRTEQGDSAMYLCASSRRGEREQYFGPGTRLTVT.

This clone has a single count. This clone may be a read error of a much larger clone one base away. Different DNA sequences within this sample yield the same CDR3. V is TRBV5-1 and J is TRBJ2-5, with D tentatively TRBD1 (6 bases). CDR1 and CDR2 from the germline V gene are SGHRS and YFSETQ. This CDR3 contains 13 residues. Trimming stripped 4 bases from V and 0 bases from J, with 7 bases between. DNA for the CDR3: TGCGCCAGCAGCAGGGGGTACCAAGAGACCCAGTACTTC. Protein sequence: CASSRGYQETQYF.

This chain links TRBV11-2 with TRBJ2-5, with 7 bases that match TRBD2. The CDR3 is made up of 14 amino acids. The V gene end was trimmed by 5 bases and the J gene end by 5 bases; junction bases not matched to a gene: 8. CDR1 and CDR2 from the germline V gene are SGHAT and FQNNGV. CDR3 coding DNA: TGTGCCAGCAGCGAGACCGGACTAGGGGAGACCCAGTACTTC. Protein sequence: CASSETGLGETQYF.

The gene calls are TRBV5-1 and TRBJ2-4; the match to TRBD2 covers 9 bases. CDR3 size: 19 residues. Germline CDR1 reads SGHRS; CDR2 reads YFSETQ. V gave up 3 bases and J gave up 6 bases; unmatched junction bases: 19. CDR3 residues: CASSWGKVAGGENLNIQYF. DNA for the CDR3: TGCGCCAGCAGCTGGGGGAAGGTCGCGGGAGGGGAGAACTTAAACATTCAGTACTTC. Full variable domain (missing parts from reference TRBV5-1 and TRBJ2-4): KAGVTQTPRYLIKTRGQQVTLSCSPISGHRSVSWYQQTPGQGLQFLFEYFSETQRNKGNFPGRFSGRQFSNSRSEMNVSTLELGDSALYLCASSWGKVAGGENLNIQYFGAGTRLSVL.

This clone came up once. CDR3 region: CASSTQGLGTDTQYF. CDR3 coding DNA: TGCGCCAGCAGCACCCAGGGACTCGGCACAGATACGCAGTATTTT. V and J are TRBV5-1 and TRBJ2-3, with D possibly TRBD2 on 6 matching bases. Germline lookup yields CDR1 SGHRS and CDR2 YFSETQ. With 4 bases removed from V and 1 base from J, the gap between germline ends came to 13 bases. CDR3 length: 15 residues.

The rearrangement joins TRBV6-5 to TRBJ2-2; TRBD2 aligns across 7 bases. CDR1 is MNHEY, CDR2 SVGAGI, per germline. This CDR3 has 15 amino acids. V shed 4 bases and J 4 bases; nucleotides not matched to a gene: 6. The CDR3 nucleotides are TGTGCCAGCAGTTCACTAGCGACACTCACCGGGGAGCTGTTTTTT. This encodes CASSSLATLTGELFF.

In the case of this clone: The same CDR3 arises from other DNA sequences in this sample as well. The gene calls are TRBV11-2 and TRBJ2-5; the D is unclear. Trimming took 4 bases from V and 3 from J, leaving 3 bases between them. The germline V gene encodes CDR1 SGHAT and CDR2 FQNNGV. The CDR3 is 11 amino acids. CDR3 protein: CASSSEETQYF. CDR3 DNA sequence: TGTGCCAGCAGCTCCGAAGAGACCCAGTACTTC.